The 28 T cell receptor beta chains presented below share a single source sample, sequenced in a study of human T cells and chemical hapten exposure. TCRdb independently ran MiXCR on the RACE reads; one entry per CDR3 protein. Altogether more than 85,000 distinct CDR3 sequences are present, roughly a tenth being singletons, with the ten largest covering approximately 3%. Time point: patch test 2, 6 weeks after DPC sensitization. Treatment of the sample: therapeutic diphenylcyclopropenone sensitization with weekly scalp DPC. The material sequenced was whole blood, taken in connection with sensitization to the hapten diphenylcyclopropenone (DPC). The receptors stem from a woman aged 35 to 49 with alopecia areata. Some clones in this sample may be carry-over from other donors' samples.

This clonotype was observed a few times. One end of the junction fails to match germline, which may point to a read error. The V call is TRBV24-1, the J call TRBJ1-2; D ambiguous. In germline, CDR1 is KGHDR, CDR2 SFDVKD. CDR3 length: 16 amino acids. CDR3 in amino acids: CAISGPDATANYGYTF. CDR3 coding DNA: TGTGCCATCAGTGGGCCCGACGCAACAGCTAACTATGGCTACACCTTC.

The genes are TRBV7-6 and TRBJ2-1; D gene ambiguous. The CDR3 runs 14 residues. CDR1 and CDR2 from the germline V gene are SGHVS and FNYEAQ. Trimming cost V 1 base and J 5 bases, with 9 bases left between them. This chain's CDR3 is CASSLVLRHNEQFF. DNA for the CDR3: TGTGCCAGCAGCTTAGTGCTGAGGCACAATGAGCAGTTCTTC.

This clonotype was seen ten or more times. This chain uses TRBV14 with TRBJ2-5; 8 bases line up with TRBD2. V trimming: 2 bases; J trimming: 4 bases; junction bases outside the gene matches: 6. Germline V CDR1 and CDR2: SGHDN, FVKESK. This CDR3 is 15 amino acids long. For the CDR3, the DNA is TGTGCCAGCAGCCAACTTCGGGGGGGCCGAGAGACCCAGTACTTC. Translated, it gives CASSQLRGGRETQYF.

This clonotype came up a few times. The V gene is TRBV20-1, the J gene TRBJ1-4; D possibly corresponds to TRBD1 (5 bases). Germline lookup yields CDR1 DFQATT and CDR2 SNEGSKA (reference sequence). This CDR3 comprises 17 residues. V was cut by 6 bases and J by 0 bases, with 20 bases left in between. The DNA for the CDR3 is TGCAGTGCGGCGTCCGGACAACGAAAAGCAACTAATGAAAAACTGTTTTTT. It codes for CSAASGQRKATNEKLFF.

V is TRBV11-2 and J is TRBJ2-3, with 9 bases aligning to TRBD1. Germline CDR1 reads SGHAT; CDR2 reads FQNNGV. The CDR3 covers 14 residues. With 8 bases clipped from V and 4 bases from J, the junction kept 7 bases outside the gene matches. CDR3 sequence reads: CASAEGTGSDTQYF. In DNA form, the CDR3 reads TGTGCCAGCGCTGAAGGGACAGGGTCAGATACGCAGTATTTT.

This clonotype was detected many times. The chain carries TRBV2 and TRBJ2-5, with TRBD2 identical over 8 bases. This CDR3 comprises 17 residues. Germline CDR1 is SNHLY and CDR2 is FYNNEI. V was clipped by 2 bases and J by 0 bases; unmatched bases: 8. The CDR3 reads CASSEILADLYQETQYF. For the CDR3, the DNA is TGTGCCAGCAGTGAAATACTAGCGGACTTGTACCAAGAGACCCAGTACTTC.

V usage is TRBV7-2 and J usage is TRBJ1-1; a weak D match, TRBD1 (6 bases). The V end lost 5 bases, the J end lost 4 bases, and 14 bases lay between the germline ends. The CDR3 has 14 amino acids. CDR1 is SGHTA and CDR2 is FQGNSA in the germline V gene. DNA for the CDR3: TGTGCCAGCAGCGCCCACGGGGGCGGCACTGAAGCTTTCTTT. Amino acid sequence: CASSAHGGGTEAFF.

This clonotype was detected ten times or more. The chain combines TRBV29-1 with TRBJ1-2; D unclear. The CDR3 is 12 residues long. The germline gives CDR1 SQVTM, CDR2 ANQGSEA. The germline V and J ends were trimmed by 5 bases and 8 bases, with 15 bases remaining between them. The CDR3 sequence: CSVPDPVMGYTF. In DNA form, the CDR3 reads TGCAGCGTTCCAGACCCCGTGATGGGCTACACCTTC.

This clonotype was observed a few times. The rearrangement uses TRBV18 and TRBJ1-5; 9 bases agree with TRBD1. From germline, CDR1 is KGHSH and CDR2 LQKENI. CDR3 size: 14 residues. The trim removed 6 bases at V and 3 bases at J, leaving 3 bases unmatched. The CDR3 DNA sequence: TGTGCCAGCTCGGGACAGGGAAACAATCAGCCCCAGCATTTT. This translates into CASSGQGNNQPQHF.

In its sample, this clonotype was seen many times. The V call is TRBV6-1, the J call TRBJ1-1; D remains ambiguous. The ends were cut back, 5 bases at V and 4 bases at J, with 14 bases in the middle. From germline, CDR1 is MNHNS and CDR2 SASEGT. The CDR3 totals 14 residues. CDR3 sequence: CASSIPGQGTEAFF. DNA of the CDR3: TGTGCCAGCAGTATTCCCGGCCAAGGCACTGAAGCTTTCTTT.

This clonotype came up many times. V gene TRBV30 combines with J gene TRBJ2-5, with TRBD2 identical over 7 bases. Germline V gene sequence: CDR1 GTSNPN, CDR2 SVGIG (reference sequence). J was trimmed by 5 bases and V by 0 bases; bases with no gene match: 6. The CDR3 extends over 14 amino acids. The CDR3 sequence is CAWSVQSGAETQYF. The CDR3 nucleotides are TGTGCCTGGAGTGTACAGAGCGGGGCGGAGACCCAGTACTTC.

The V call is TRBV12-3 or TRBV12-4, the J call TRBJ2-7; no clear D. V gave up 5 bases and J gave up 3 bases, with 8 bases separating them. The CDR3 length is 12 residues. The CDR3 DNA is TGTGCCAGCAGTGTAGACAACTACGAGCAGTACTTC. Translation gives CASSVDNYEQYF.

This clonotype occurred many times. The V call is TRBV6-1, the J call TRBJ2-7; no clear D. CDR1 is MNHNS and CDR2 is SASEGT in the germline V gene. Trimming cost V 2 bases and J 1 base, with 6 bases left between them. The CDR3 sequence is 13 residues long. CDR3 DNA: TGTGCCAGCAGTGAACTCGGTTCCTACGAGCAGTACTTC. Translating gives CASSELGSYEQYF.

This rearrangement joins TRBV5-1 to TRBJ2-3, with 11 bases that match TRBD2. The germline V gene encodes CDR1 SGHRS and CDR2 YFSETQ. V dropped 5 bases and J dropped 8; count of bases not matched to a gene: 13. The CDR3 runs 16 residues. The CDR3: CASRPPGTSGYLTQYF. The CDR3 DNA reads as TGCGCCAGCAGACCTCCCGGGACTAGCGGATACCTTACGCAGTATTTT.

This clonotype was detected only a few times. The chain links TRBV4-1 to TRBJ1-4; 10 bases agree with TRBD1. J gave up 7 bases and V 0 bases, and 2 bases lay outside the gene matches. This CDR3 has 15 amino acids. CDR1 is MGHRA and CDR2 is YSYEKL in the germline V gene. Here the CDR3 DNA reads TGCGCCAGCAGCCAAGAGGGGACAGGGGCTGAAAAACTGTTTTTT. The encoded protein is CASSQEGTGAEKLFF.

The gene calls are TRBV28 and TRBJ1-3; 11 bases agree with TRBD1. CDR1 MDHEN and CDR2 SYDVKM come from the germline V gene. This CDR3 has 15 amino acids. V was pared by 3 bases and J by 7 bases, with 5 bases of the junction left unmatched. The CDR3 spells CASSFSGTGGNTIYF. As DNA, the CDR3 is TGTGCCAGCAGTTTCTCCGGGACAGGGGGGAACACCATATATTTT.

This clonotype came up many times. The chain has TRBV7-6 and TRBJ2-3, with TRBD2 as a possible D gene (5 bases). V was trimmed by 2 bases and J by 7 bases, leaving 19 bases between them. Per the germline V gene, CDR1 is SGHVS and CDR2 is FNYEAQ. The CDR3 length is 16 residues. The DNA of the CDR3 is TGTGCCAGCAGCTTACTTGTGGCGGGTGAATCGAATACGCAGTATTTT. It encodes CASSLLVAGESNTQYF.

The rearrangement links TRBV20-1 to TRBJ2-3; D remains unclear. This CDR3 contains 11 residues. Germline CDR1 reads DFQATT; CDR2 reads SNEGSKA (reference sequence). The CDR3 sequence is CRVWGTDTQYF. In nucleotides, the CDR3 is TGCAGGGTTTGGGGCACAGATACGCAGTATTTT.

This clonotype was counted many times. This chain links TRBV9 with TRBJ2-7; D may be TRBD2 (7 bases). CDR3 length equals 13 residues. V lost 4 bases, J lost 5 bases, and 13 bases lay in between. Germline CDR1 SGDLS, CDR2 YYNGEE. CDR3 DNA: TGTGCCAGCAGCCCGGGGGGCTTTGACGAGCAGTACTTC. It codes for CASSPGGFDEQYF.

This clonotype has ten or more counts. The J gene is TRBJ1-1, the V gene TRBV18; TRBD1 might be the D (5 bases). CDR3 length equals 13 residues. The germline V and J ends were trimmed by 6 bases and 3 bases, with 11 bases remaining between them. Per germline, CDR1 KGHSH and CDR2 LQKENI. CDR3 in amino acids: CASSSGLYTEAFF. The CDR3 DNA reads as TGTGCCAGCTCTTCGGGACTGTACACTGAAGCTTTCTTT.

This clonotype appeared many times. V gene TRBV12-3 or TRBV12-4 combines with J gene TRBJ1-1, with 7 bases fitting TRBD1. Trimming removed 5 bases from V and 2 bases from J; junction bases left unmatched: 2. The CDR3 runs 13 residues. CDR3 in amino acids: CASSGTANTEAFF. Here the CDR3 DNA reads TGTGCCAGCAGTGGGACAGCCAACACTGAAGCTTTCTTT.

This clonotype was seen repeatedly, ten times or more. The chain uses TRBV7-6 and TRBJ2-2; D is ambiguous. Germline loops: CDR1 SGHVS, CDR2 FNYEAQ. Trimming took off 1 base at V and 3 bases at J, with 30 bases between the two ends. This CDR3 has 22 amino acids. This chain's CDR3 is CASSLVEQFDPLRPEDTGELFF. The CDR3 bases are TGTGCCAGCAGCTTAGTGGAACAGTTCGACCCCCTCCGGCCGGAAGACACCGGGGAGCTGTTTTTT.

This clonotype has just one count. A far more abundant clone sits one base away, making this likely a read error. This chain uses TRBV20-1 with TRBJ1-6; possibly TRBD1 for D (6 bases). The germline V gene encodes CDR1 DFQATT and CDR2 SNEGSKA (reference sequence). This CDR3 contains 15 residues. The DNA for the CDR3 is TGCAGTGCTAGAGACCCAGGGGCGGGCAATTCACCCCACCATTTT. Protein sequence: CSARDPGAGNSPHHF.

This clonotype was seen many times. The chain recombines TRBV30 with TRBJ2-1, with 7 bases that match TRBD2. The CDR3 runs to 13 residues. Trimming cost V 3 bases and J 9 bases; bases outside gene matches: 8. The germline gives CDR1 GTSNPN, CDR2 SVGIG (reference sequence). CDR3 in amino acids: CAWRANGGSEQFF. DNA for the CDR3: TGTGCCTGGAGAGCCAACGGGGGGAGTGAGCAGTTCTTC.

V gene TRBV2 combines with J gene TRBJ2-7, with D possibly TRBD1 on 6 matching bases. The V end was cut by 2 bases, the J end by 7 bases, with 12 bases between. The CDR3 consists of 13 residues. Germline lookup yields CDR1 SNHLY and CDR2 FYNNEI. The CDR3 DNA is TGTGCCAGCAGTGAACAGGGGCTAGTAGAGCAGTACTTC. Translation gives CASSEQGLVEQYF.

This clonotype was counted between two and nine times. The chain couples TRBV7-2 to TRBJ1-2; D perhaps matches TRBD1 (6 bases). The CDR3 spans 14 residues. The germline gives CDR1 SGHTA, CDR2 FQGNSA. Trimming took 5 bases from V and 4 from J, leaving 14 bases between them. CDR3 region: CASSPDRPLYGYTF. The CDR3 DNA reads as TGTGCCAGCAGCCCCGACAGGCCCCTCTATGGCTACACCTTC.

The count of this clonotype is one. The chain joins TRBV6-2 or TRBV6-3 to TRBJ1-1; 9 bases match TRBD1. Germline CDR1 and CDR2: MNHEY and SVGEGT. The CDR3 totals 16 residues. The V segment lost 4 bases and the J segment 4 bases; nucleotides outside the gene matches: 10. In DNA, the CDR3 is TGTGCCAGCAGTTCGGGACAGGGATTGATGGGCACTGAAGCTTTCTTT. Amino acid sequence: CASSSGQGLMGTEAFF.

This clonotype has a count of ten or more. This sequence joins TRBV30 and TRBJ1-6; D not certain. Germline V CDR1 and CDR2: GTSNPN, SVGIG (reference sequence). Trimming removed 8 bases at V and 0 bases at J, with 11 bases between. The CDR3 extends over 14 amino acids. This CDR3 reads CARKMSSYNSPLHF. CDR3 coding DNA: TGTGCCCGCAAGATGAGCTCCTATAATTCACCCCTCCACTTT.